These 28 T cell receptor beta chains were all obtained from the same sample, sequenced in a study of blood T cells in healthy people across ages. The authors ran a second PCR of about 7 to 11 cycles using a sample-barcoded 5' primer and a J-beta primer mix. MiXCR, applied by TCRdb to the 5' RACE reads, yields one record per CDR3 protein. The data contain about 720,000 distinct CDR3 sequences, around 25% of them singletons. This sample was also put to use in a study of T cells of mothers and their children.

Source material: blood. These receptors all stem from a boy aged 5-17 years in good health.

The CDR3 spells CASSGLAGEGSYNEQFF. The CDR3 bases are TGTGCCAGCAGTGGACTAGCGGGAGAGGGCTCCTACAATGAGCAGTTCTTC. V gene TRBV6-5 combines with J gene TRBJ2-1, with 13 bases lining up with TRBD2. Trimming at V came to 5 bases and at J to 0 bases, leaving 4 bases not matched to a gene. Germline V gene sequence: CDR1 MNHEY, CDR2 SVGAGI. The CDR3 contains 17 residues.

This chain joins TRBV20-1 and TRBJ1-1, with D unclear. Germline CDR1 reads DFQATT; CDR2 reads SNEGSKA (reference sequence). The CDR3 contains 12 residues. V lost 1 base to trimming and J lost 6 bases, with 9 bases between them. The DNA of the CDR3 is TGCAGTGCTAGAGGGTATGGCCCTGAAGCTTTCTTT. It yields the protein CSARGYGPEAFF.

With respect to this clonotype: A much larger clone differs from this one at a single base, so this may be a read error. The chain joins TRBV9 to TRBJ2-7; 8 nucleotides align to TRBD1. CDR3 size: 13 residues. V lost 3 bases and J lost 3; bases outside the gene matches: 2. Germline lookup yields CDR1 SGDLS and CDR2 YYNGEE. As DNA, the CDR3 is TGTGCCAGCAGCGCCGGGACAGGCTACGAGCAGTACTTC. As protein: CASSAGTGYEQYF.

J is TRBJ2-7 and V is TRBV27; 9 bases match TRBD1. V shed 7 bases and J 0 bases; nucleotides not matched to a gene: 4. Germline V gene data show CDR1 as MNHEY and CDR2 as SMNVEV (reference sequence). The CDR3 is 14 amino acids. CDR3 loop: CASNRDRDSYEQYF. CDR3 sequence (DNA): TGTGCCAGCAATCGGGACAGGGACTCCTACGAGCAGTACTTC.

The V call is TRBV5-1, the J call TRBJ2-3, with D possibly TRBD1 on 6 matching bases. The V end lost 2 bases, the J end lost 2 bases, and 15 bases lay between the germline ends. The CDR3 is 16 amino acids. Germline V gene lookup returns CDR1 SGHRS and CDR2 YFSETQ. CDR3 sequence (DNA): TGCGCCAGCAGCTTCCTTGGGGACACCTACACAGATACGCAGTATTTT. This encodes CASSFLGDTYTDTQYF.

This rearrangement joins TRBV6-6 to TRBJ2-3; the D is unclear. The CDR3 has 13 amino acids. V shed 5 bases and J shed 7 bases, with 13 bases lying between them. Germline CDR1 MNHNY, CDR2 SVGAGI (reference sequence). The CDR3 reads CASSATTGYTQYF. The DNA of the CDR3 is TGTGCCAGCAGTGCCACGACTGGTTATACGCAGTATTTT.

This rearrangement joins TRBV6-6 to TRBJ1-4, with a weak D call TRBD1 (6 bases). Trimming removed 6 bases at V and 7 bases at J, with 18 bases between. This CDR3 has 15 amino acids. CDR1 and CDR2 from the germline V gene are MNHNY and SVGAGI (reference sequence). The CDR3 DNA follows: TGTGCCAGCAGCGGAGGGGGTGCCGGGTCTGAAAAACTGTTTTTT. This sequence encodes CASSGGGAGSEKLFF.

The chain is built from TRBV4-3 and TRBJ2-4; 7 bases fit TRBD2. Germline loops: CDR1 LGHNA, CDR2 YSLEER. The trim removed 0 bases at V and 0 bases at J, leaving 8 bases unmatched. The CDR3 runs 18 residues. The CDR3 bases are TGCGCCAGCAGCCAAGATCTTGCTAGCGGTCTAGCCAAAAACATTCAGTACTTC. It codes for CASSQDLASGLAKNIQYF.

This clonotype was recorded a few times. V gene TRBV21-1 combines with J gene TRBJ2-5. TRBV21-1 is deemed a pseudogene. CDR3 length: 12 residues. CDR3 nucleotides: TGTGCCAGCAGTTCGGAAGAAGAGACCCAGTACTTC. Its translation is CASSSEEETQYF.

The chain couples TRBV4-1 to TRBJ2-1, with D unclear. Per the germline V gene, CDR1 is MGHRA and CDR2 is YSYEKL. This CDR3 comprises 14 residues. Trimming removed 2 bases at V and 9 bases at J, with 14 bases between. The CDR3 region has the DNA TGCGCCAGCAGCCAAAACGCGCGTTCGGGTGAGCAGTTCTTC. Translated, it gives CASSQNARSGEQFF.

This chain links TRBV4-1 with TRBJ2-1; D gene ambiguous. Germline assignment: CDR1 MGHRA and CDR2 YSYEKL. The CDR3 spans 15 residues. V gave up 3 bases and J gave up 2 bases, with 11 bases separating them. CDR3 sequence: CASSQTTTPYNEQFF. The CDR3, as DNA: TGCGCCAGCAGCCAGACGACCACTCCCTACAATGAGCAGTTCTTC.

This clonotype has only a few counts. The chain recombines TRBV7-8 with TRBJ2-3; TRBD2 might be the D (5 bases). Looked up from germline, CDR1 is SGHVS and CDR2 is FQNEAQ. CDR3 length: 14 residues. Trimming left V 5 bases short and J 2 bases short, with 11 bases between. This CDR3 reads CASSRTDTTDTQYF. Written as DNA, the CDR3 is TGTGCCAGCAGCCGGACTGATACCACAGATACGCAGTATTTT.

The genes are TRBV12-3 or TRBV12-4 and TRBJ1-4, with D possibly being TRBD1 (6 bases). V lost 5 bases, J lost 10 bases, and 17 bases lay in between. CDR3 length equals 14 residues. DNA for the CDR3: TGTGCCAGCAGTCCTACAGGGACCAGGGGAAAACTGTTTTTT. Amino acids: CASSPTGTRGKLFF.

The chain employs TRBV3-1 and TRBJ2-5; D possibly uses TRBD1 or TRBD2 (6 bases each). Matching the DNA end better, TRBJ2-1 makes the J call doubtful. The CDR3 totals 15 residues. Germline assignment: CDR1 LGHDT and CDR2 YNNKEL (reference sequence). DNA of the CDR3: TGTGCCAGCAGTCCGTATCAACTGGGGGGCCATGAGCAGTTCTTC. It specifies CASSPYQLGGHEQFF.

As concerns this clonotype: The final CDR3 position lacks the conserved phenylalanine or tryptophan, pointing to a likely read error. V gene TRBV12-3 or TRBV12-4 combines with J gene TRBJ1-1; D not certain. V was shortened by 4 bases and J by 0 bases, with 6 bases between the two germline ends. CDR3 length equals 13 residues. For the CDR3, the DNA is TGTGCCAGCAGTTCGGATCTGAACACTGAAGCTTTCTGT. Amino acids: CASSSDLNTEAFC.

This clonotype came up once. The rearrangement links TRBV6-2 or TRBV6-3 to TRBJ2-3; TRBD2 is a possible D gene (6 bases). Trimming took off 2 bases at V and 2 bases at J, with 14 bases between the two ends. Germline-derived CDR1 and CDR2 are MNHEY and SVGEGT. The CDR3 is made up of 16 amino acids. The CDR3 coding sequence is TGTGCCAGCAGTTACCACGGGGGTGGAATCACAGATACGCAGTATTTT. It specifies CASSYHGGGITDTQYF.

The chain uses TRBV13 and TRBJ2-3, with 7 bases identical to TRBD2. The germline V gene encodes CDR1 PRHDT and CDR2 FYEKMQ (reference sequence). Unmatched junction bases numbered 4, after V lost 2 bases and J lost 2 bases. The CDR3 spans 15 residues. CDR3: CASSLPSGTTDTQYF. In DNA form, the CDR3 reads TGTGCCAGCAGCTTACCTAGCGGAACCACAGATACGCAGTATTTT.

This clonotype was detected a few times. This rearrangement joins TRBV12-3 or TRBV12-4 to TRBJ1-1, with 8 bases that match TRBD1. CDR3 length: 14 residues. Germline trimming cut 7 bases from V and 4 bases from J; bases unmatched to any gene: 8. The CDR3 bases are TGTGCCAGCAAAATGGACAGGGAGGGCACTGAAGCTTTCTTT. Translating gives CASKMDREGTEAFF.

This clonotype was found once. The chain is built from TRBV28 and TRBJ1-5; TRBD1 aligns across 7 bases. Trimming cost V 6 bases and J 4 bases; bases outside gene matches: 12. Germline CDR1 reads MDHEN; CDR2 reads SYDVKM. This CDR3 has 16 residues. This CDR3 is CASSSADRVWNQPQHF. The CDR3 nucleotides read TGTGCCAGCAGCTCAGCAGACAGGGTCTGGAATCAGCCCCAGCATTTT. The whole variable domain, filled in from reference TRBV28 and TRBJ1-5, reads DVKVTQSSRYLVKRTGEKVFLECVQDMDHENMFWYRQDPGLGLRLIYFSYDVKMKEKGDIPEGYSVSREKKERFSLILESASTNQTSMYLCASSSADRVWNQPQHFGDGTRLSIL.

This clonotype was detected a few times. CDR3 sequence (DNA): TGTGCCAGCAGTACCCTTAGGGGGGGCGAGCCGGAAGAGACCCAGTACTTC. Translating it yields CASSTLRGGEPEETQYF. The chain links TRBV6-5 to TRBJ2-5; D may be TRBD2 (7 bases). The CDR3 is 17 amino acids. Trimming left V 5 bases short and J 3 bases short, with 22 bases between. Germline CDR1 MNHEY, CDR2 SVGAGI.

Points on this clonotype: A junction boundary mismatches the germline segment, possibly from a read error. This chain links TRBV11-2 with TRBJ1-2, with 7 bases aligning to TRBD1. Per germline, CDR1 SGHAT and CDR2 FQNNGV. This CDR3 spans 16 amino acids. The CDR3 is CASSITQGSYNYGCTF. The DNA for the CDR3 is TGTGCCAGCAGCATTACACAGGGGAGTTATAACTATGGCTGCACCTTC.

This clonotype occurred a few times. The rearrangement links TRBV19 to TRBJ1-1, with TRBD1 identical over 9 bases. The CDR3 length is 15 residues. The junction had 6 bases not matched to a gene; V was cut back by 6 bases and J by 1 base. Germline lookup yields CDR1 LNHDA and CDR2 SQIVND (reference sequence). The CDR3 DNA follows: TGTGCCAGTAGAACCATGGACAGGGGGAACACTGAAGCTTTCTTT. It yields the protein CASRTMDRGNTEAFF.

The chain uses TRBV5-1 and TRBJ2-2; 11 bases fit TRBD2. The CDR3 spans 16 residues. V gave up 5 bases and J gave up 5 bases; unmatched junction bases: 8. Germline assignment: CDR1 SGHRS and CDR2 YFSETQ. Here the CDR3 DNA reads TGCGCCAGCAGTGCTACTAGCGGGAGAAAAACCGGGGAGCTGTTTTTT. This sequence encodes CASSATSGRKTGELFF.

This clonotype was counted a few times. The V call is TRBV29-1, the J call TRBJ2-5; either TRBD1 or TRBD2 may fit D (5 bases each). The J call is uncertain, as TRBJ2-7 better fits the DNA end. This CDR3 has 15 amino acids. Germline lookup yields CDR1 SQVTM and CDR2 ANQGSEA. Written as DNA, the CDR3 is TGCAGCGTTGAAGTGGACGGGAACGAGGGGTTCGAGCAGTACTTC. Its translation: CSVEVDGNEGFEQYF.

In its sample, this clonotype was seen a few times. V usage is TRBV12-3 or TRBV12-4 and J usage is TRBJ2-7; 8 positions match TRBD1. Trimming removed 6 bases from V and 0 bases from J; junction bases left unmatched: 7. The CDR3 extends over 15 amino acids. The CDR3 region is CASSHGQGRSYEQYF. CDR3 nucleotides: TGTGCCAGCAGCCACGGACAGGGCCGCTCCTACGAGCAGTACTTC.

The V call is TRBV12-3 or TRBV12-4, the J call TRBJ1-1; TRBD1 agrees at 9 bases. This CDR3 has 16 residues. V dropped 6 bases and J dropped 1; count of bases not matched to a gene: 9. The CDR3 region has the DNA TGTGCCAGCAGCGCTTTTTGGGGACAGGGGAACACTGAAGCTTTCTTT. Translated, it gives CASSAFWGQGNTEAFF.

This clonotype came up a few times. The gene calls are TRBV7-2 and TRBJ1-5; 11 bases fit TRBD1. This CDR3 comprises 17 residues. Germline V lookup: CDR1 SGHTA, CDR2 FQGNSA. V lost 4 bases and J lost 0; bases outside the gene matches: 5. CDR3 coding DNA: TGTGCCAGCAGCTCGCTAGGACAGGGGGCTAGCAATCAGCCCCAGCATTTT. It encodes CASSSLGQGASNQPQHF. Full variable domain (remainder filled in from reference TRBV7-2 and TRBJ1-5): GAGVSQSPSNKVTEKGKDVELRCDPISGHTALYWYRQSLGQGLEFLIYFQGNSAPDKSGLPSDRFSAERTGGSVSTLTIQRTQQEDSAVYLCASSSLGQGASNQPQHFGDGTRLSIL.

The chain couples TRBV7-6 to TRBJ2-5; D uncertain. V was pared by 0 bases and J by 1 base, with 6 bases between. CDR1 is SGHVS, CDR2 FNYEAQ, per germline. CDR3 length: 14 residues. The CDR3 DNA sequence: TGTGCCAGCAGCTTAGCGCCGGTCCAAGAGACCCAGTACTTC. Translation: CASSLAPVQETQYF.